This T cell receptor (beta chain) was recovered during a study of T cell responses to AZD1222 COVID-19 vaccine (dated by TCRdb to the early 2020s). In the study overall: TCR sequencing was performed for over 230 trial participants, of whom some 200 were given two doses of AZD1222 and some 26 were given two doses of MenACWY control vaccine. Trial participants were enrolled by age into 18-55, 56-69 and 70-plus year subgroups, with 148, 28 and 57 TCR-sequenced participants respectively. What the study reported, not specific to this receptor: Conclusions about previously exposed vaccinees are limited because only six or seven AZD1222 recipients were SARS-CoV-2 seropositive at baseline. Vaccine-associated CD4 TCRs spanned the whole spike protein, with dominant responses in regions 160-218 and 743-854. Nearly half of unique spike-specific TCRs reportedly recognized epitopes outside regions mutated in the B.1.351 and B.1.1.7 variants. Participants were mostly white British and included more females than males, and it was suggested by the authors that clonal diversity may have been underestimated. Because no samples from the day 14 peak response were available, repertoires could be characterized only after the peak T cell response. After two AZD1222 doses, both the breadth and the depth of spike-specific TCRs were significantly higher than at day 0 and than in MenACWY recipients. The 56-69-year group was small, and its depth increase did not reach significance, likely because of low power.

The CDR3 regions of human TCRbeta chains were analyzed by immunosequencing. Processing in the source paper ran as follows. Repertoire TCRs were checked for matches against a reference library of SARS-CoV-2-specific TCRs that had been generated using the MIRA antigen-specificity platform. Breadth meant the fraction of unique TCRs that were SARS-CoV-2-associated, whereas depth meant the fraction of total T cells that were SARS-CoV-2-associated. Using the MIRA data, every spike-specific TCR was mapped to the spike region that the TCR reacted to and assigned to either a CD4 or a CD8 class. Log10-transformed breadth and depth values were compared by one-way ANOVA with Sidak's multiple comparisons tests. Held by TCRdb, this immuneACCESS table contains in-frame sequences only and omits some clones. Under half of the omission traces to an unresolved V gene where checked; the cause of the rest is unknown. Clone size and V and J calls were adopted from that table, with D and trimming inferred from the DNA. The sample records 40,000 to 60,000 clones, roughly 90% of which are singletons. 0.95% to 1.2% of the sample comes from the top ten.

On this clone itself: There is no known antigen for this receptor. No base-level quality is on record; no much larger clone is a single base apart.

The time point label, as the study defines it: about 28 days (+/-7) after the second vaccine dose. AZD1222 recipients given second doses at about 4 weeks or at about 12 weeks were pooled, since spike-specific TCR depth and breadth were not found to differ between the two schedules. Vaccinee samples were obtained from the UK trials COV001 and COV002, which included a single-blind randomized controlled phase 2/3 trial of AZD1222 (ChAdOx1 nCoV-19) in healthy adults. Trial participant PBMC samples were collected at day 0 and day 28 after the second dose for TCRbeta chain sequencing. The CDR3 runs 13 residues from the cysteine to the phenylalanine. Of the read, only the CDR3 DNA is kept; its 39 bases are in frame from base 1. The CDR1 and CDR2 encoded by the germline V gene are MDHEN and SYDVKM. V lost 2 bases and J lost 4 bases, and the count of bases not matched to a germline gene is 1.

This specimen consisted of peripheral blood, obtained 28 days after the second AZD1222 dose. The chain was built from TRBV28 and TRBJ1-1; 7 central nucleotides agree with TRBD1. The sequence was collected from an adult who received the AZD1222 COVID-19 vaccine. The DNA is TGTGCCAGCAGTTTAGGACAGGCCACTGAAGCTTTCTTT. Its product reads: CASSLGQATEAFF.